Given below is one T cell receptor beta chain in context. The sample belongs to a study of blood T cell repertoires in COVID-19. Study-level information: The samples span acute and convalescent COVID-19 from the United States, Italy and Spain. PBMCs, B-cell-depleted T cells, or T cells provided the cDNA or gDNA that made up the material.

The V and J ends lost 3 bases and 3 bases, in that order; junction bases with no gene match: 6. In germline, CDR1 is SGHRS, CDR2 YFSETQ. There are 16 residues in the CDR3. How the authors handled the data: Nucleated cell counts were estimated from reference gene primer amplification. Clones were read by immunoSEQ multiplex PCR, and TCRdb kept only the in-frame ones, dropping some. V, J and clone size are those of that table, while D and trimming were read from the DNA. This sample has over 85,000 clones, with about nine tenths found just once. J is TRBJ2-7 and V is TRBV5-1, with TRBD2 identical over 13 bases. The sequence was collected from a human donor in a cohort sampled during active COVID-19. Specimen: peripheral blood. CDR3 residues: CASSSNGLAGVYEQYF. In DNA, the CDR3 is TGCGCCAGCAGCTCGAACGGACTAGCGGGAGTCTACGAGCAGTACTTC.